These 2 T cell receptor beta chains share one sample of origin, sequenced in a study of regulatory T cells in long-lasting Graves disease. With iRepertoire HTBI primers and Arm-PCR of CDR3 regions, TCR beta libraries were built. TCRdb used MiXCR to reprocess the multiplex PCR reads, holding one entry per CDR3 protein. Here the sample spans 390,000 or so distinct CDR3 sequences, roughly 24% being singletons. Documented time point: persistent/refractory GD, antithyroid drugs over 5 years with positive TRAb. PBMC RNA served as the TCR library source. The sample in question was peripheral blood mononuclear cells (PBMCs), obtained when the disease was refractory, from a patient treated with antithyroid drugs. The receptors here all came from a woman in her forties with Graves disease.

With regard to this clonotype: A much larger clonotype is one base distant, so this may be a read error. This chain connects TRBV6-1 to TRBJ2-7; 10 bases align to TRBD1. Trimming removed 4 bases from V and 4 bases from J; junction bases left unmatched: 7. This CDR3 comprises 15 residues. The germline V gene has CDR1 MNHNS and CDR2 SASEGT. The DNA of the CDR3 is TGTGCCAGCAGTGCGCCCGGGACAGGGGATTACGAGCAGTACTTC. Protein product: CASSAPGTGDYEQYF.

The sample holds one count of this clonotype. The rearrangement joins TRBV25-1 to TRBJ2-2; TRBD2 agrees at 7 bases. V shed 6 bases and J 1 base; nucleotides not matched to a gene: 14. This CDR3 contains 18 residues. The germline CDR1 and CDR2 sequences are MGHDK and SYGVNS. The CDR3 nucleotides read TGTGCCAGCAGATTAAATATAGGTGCGGGAGAGAACACCGGGGAGCTGTTTTTT. It is translated as CASRLNIGAGENTGELFF. Full variable domain (missing parts from reference TRBV25-1 and TRBJ2-2): EADIYQTPRYLVIGTGKKITLECSQTMGHDKMYWYQQDPGMELHLIHYSYGVNSTEKGDLSSESTVSRIRTEHFPLTLESARPSHTSQYLCASRLNIGAGENTGELFFGEGSRLTVL.